These T cell receptor beta chains were read from a single sample in a study of blood T cell repertoires in COVID-19. Clones were sequenced by immunoSEQ multiplex PCR, and TCRdb holds only the in-frame ones, with some missing. This repertoire shows 230,000 or so clones, about 90% found once; its top ten account for 1.5% to 2%. The sequenced sample consisted of peripheral blood. These receptors all come from a man in his forties with active or convalescent COVID-19. The CDR3 runs from the conserved cysteine through the conserved F or W. Each record gives: D gene, J gene, clone size, V gene, CDR3 DNA, CDR3 protein. The D gene is left open where the match is weak. Clone size is given for some rows only: seen once, a few or many times, or a class if the clone is expanded.

>-|TRBJ1-1|few|TRBV12-3/TRBV12-4
TGTGCCAGCAGACCCGGGACACCTGAAGCTTTCTTT
CASRPGTPEAFF
>-|TRBJ1-5|-|TRBV25-1
TGTGCCAGCCTCCGGGGTACCAATCAGCCCCAGCATTTT
CASLRGTNQPQHF
>-|TRBJ1-3|few|TRBV28
TGTGCCAGCAGTTTGGTCAGTCGAAGAAACACCATATATTTT
CASSLVSRRNTIYF
>-|TRBJ1-1|once|TRBV11-3
TGTGCCAGCAGCTTGCACCGGGACACTGAAGCTTTCTTT
CASSLHRDTEAFF
>TRBD2|TRBJ2-3|once|TRBV6-5
TGTGCCAGCAGGCCACGGCGGGGGGGCACAGATACGCAGTATTTT
CASRPRRGGTDTQYF
>-|TRBJ2-7|-|TRBV24-1
TGTGCCACCAGTGATTTTTGGCCCGAGCAGTACTTC
CATSDFWPEQYF
>-|TRBJ1-2|-|TRBV9
TGTGCCAGCAGCCCCCGACATTTCTCTAACTATGGCTACACCTTC
CASSPRHFSNYGYTF
>-|TRBJ1-6|once|TRBV30
TGTGCCTGGAGTCAGGGAGGTGATTCACCCCTCCACTTT
CAWSQGGDSPLHF
>-|TRBJ1-2|-|TRBV27
TGTGCCAGCAGTTATGGAACAGGGAGGGGTGACTATGGCTACACCTTC
CASSYGTGRGDYGYTF
>TRBD1|TRBJ1-2|-|TRBV7-9
TGTGCCAGCAGCTTAATAGACAGGGGTCCCAACTATGGCTACACCTTC
CASSLIDRGPNYGYTF
>TRBD2|TRBJ2-1|-|TRBV7-3
TGTGCCAGCAGCTTAAATCCCAGCGGGGGAGCCAATGAGCAGTTCTTC
CASSLNPSGGANEQFF
>TRBD1|TRBJ2-3|-|TRBV6-5
TGTGCCAGCAAGTTGTTGGGACAGGGCACAGATACGCAGTATTTT
CASKLLGQGTDTQYF